This T cell receptor beta chain was documented in a study of blood T cell repertoires in COVID-19. The protocol was immunoSEQ multiplex PCR, while the TCRdb copy is restricted to in-frame clones and leaves out a portion. Among about 120,000 clones, approximately 90% were seen once, and the ten largest hold about 27%. This clone was seen just once. The CDR3 consists of 14 residues. Trimming shortened V by 2 bases and J by 8 bases, and 15 bases separated the two germline ends. Germline lookup yields CDR1 MNHEY and CDR2 SVGAGI. The chain has TRBV6-5 and TRBJ1-2; D ambiguous. This TCR came from an older man with active or convalescent COVID-19. The sample consisted of peripheral blood. CDR3 coding DNA: TGTGCCAGCAGTTACAGTCAAACCGGGAGAGGCTACACCTTC. It codes for CASSYSQTGRGYTF.